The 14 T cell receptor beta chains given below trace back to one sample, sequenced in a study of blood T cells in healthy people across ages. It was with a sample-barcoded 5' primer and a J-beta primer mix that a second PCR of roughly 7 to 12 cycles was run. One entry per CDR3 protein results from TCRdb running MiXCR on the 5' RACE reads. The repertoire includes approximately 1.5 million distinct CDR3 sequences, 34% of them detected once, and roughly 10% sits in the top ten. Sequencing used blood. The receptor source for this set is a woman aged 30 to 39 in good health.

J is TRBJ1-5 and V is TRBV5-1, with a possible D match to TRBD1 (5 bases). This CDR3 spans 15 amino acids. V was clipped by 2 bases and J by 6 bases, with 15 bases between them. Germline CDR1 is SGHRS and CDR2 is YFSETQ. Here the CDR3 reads CASSLPGDGGQPQHF. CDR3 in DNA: TGCGCCAGCAGCTTACCAGGCGACGGGGGTCAGCCCCAGCATTTT.

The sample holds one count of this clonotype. CDR3 bases: TGTGCCAGCAGCAGAACCAGAGAATACATCAATGAGCAGTTCTTC. Encoded protein: CASSRTREYINEQFF. V usage is TRBV6-1 and J usage is TRBJ2-1; no clear D gene. Germline V lookup: CDR1 MNHNS, CDR2 SASEGT. Trimming cost V 6 bases and J 6 bases, with 18 bases left between them. The CDR3 is 15 amino acids.

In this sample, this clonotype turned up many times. CDR3 loop: CASSRDGAGSSYEQYF. The CDR3 DNA is TGCGCCAGCAGCCGTGACGGGGCGGGGAGCTCCTACGAGCAGTACTTC. The chain links TRBV4-1 to TRBJ2-7; D is perhaps TRBD2 (6 bases). Germline lookup yields CDR1 MGHRA and CDR2 YSYEKL. The CDR3 contains 16 residues. V was cut by 4 bases and J by 0 bases, with 16 bases left in between.

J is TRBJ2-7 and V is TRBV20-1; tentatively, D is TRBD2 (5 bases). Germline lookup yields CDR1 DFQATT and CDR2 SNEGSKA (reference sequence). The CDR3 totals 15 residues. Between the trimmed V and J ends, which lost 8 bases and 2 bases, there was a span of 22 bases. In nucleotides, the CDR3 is TGCAGTTCCTCTACCACGGAGGCAAATCCCTACGAGCAGTACTTC. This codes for CSSSTTEANPYEQYF.

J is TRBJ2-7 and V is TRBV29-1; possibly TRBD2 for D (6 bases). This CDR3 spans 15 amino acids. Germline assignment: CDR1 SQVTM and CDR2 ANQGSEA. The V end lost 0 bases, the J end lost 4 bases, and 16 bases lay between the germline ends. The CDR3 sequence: CSVEDRREKGYEQYF. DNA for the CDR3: TGCAGCGTTGAAGATCGGCGGGAAAAAGGGTACGAGCAGTACTTC.

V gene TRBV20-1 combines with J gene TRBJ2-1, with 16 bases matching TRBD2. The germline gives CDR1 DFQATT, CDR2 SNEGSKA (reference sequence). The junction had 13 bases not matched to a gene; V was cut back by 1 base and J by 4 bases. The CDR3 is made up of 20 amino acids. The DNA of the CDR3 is TGCAGTGCTAGAGGACCGTCGGGACTAGCGGGGGGGCTGGGATACAATGAGCAGTTCTTC. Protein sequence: CSARGPSGLAGGLGYNEQFF.

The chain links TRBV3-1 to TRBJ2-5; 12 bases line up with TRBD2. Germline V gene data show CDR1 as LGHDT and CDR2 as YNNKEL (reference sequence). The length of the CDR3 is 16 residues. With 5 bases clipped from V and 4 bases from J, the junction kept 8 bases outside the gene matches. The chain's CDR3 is CASSGDLAGGLETQYF. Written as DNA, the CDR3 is TGTGCCAGCAGCGGCGATCTAGCGGGGGGGCTAGAGACCCAGTACTTC.

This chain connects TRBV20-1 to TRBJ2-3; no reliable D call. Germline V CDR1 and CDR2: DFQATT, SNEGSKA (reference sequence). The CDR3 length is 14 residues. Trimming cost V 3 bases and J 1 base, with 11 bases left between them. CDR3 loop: CSARVGAGTDTQYF. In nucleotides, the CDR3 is TGCAGTGCTAGGGTCGGAGCTGGCACAGATACGCAGTATTTT.

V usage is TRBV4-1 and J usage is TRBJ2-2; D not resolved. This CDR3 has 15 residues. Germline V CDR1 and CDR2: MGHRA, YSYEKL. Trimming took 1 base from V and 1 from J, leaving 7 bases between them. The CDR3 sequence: CASSQGGRNTGELFF. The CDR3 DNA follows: TGCGCCAGCAGCCAAGGGGGTAGGAACACCGGGGAGCTGTTTTTT.

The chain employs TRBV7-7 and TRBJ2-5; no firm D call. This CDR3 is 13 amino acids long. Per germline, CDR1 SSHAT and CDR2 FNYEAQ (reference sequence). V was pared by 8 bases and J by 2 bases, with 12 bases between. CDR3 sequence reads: CASGVRPQETQYF. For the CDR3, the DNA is TGTGCCAGCGGGGTACGGCCTCAAGAGACCCAGTACTTC.

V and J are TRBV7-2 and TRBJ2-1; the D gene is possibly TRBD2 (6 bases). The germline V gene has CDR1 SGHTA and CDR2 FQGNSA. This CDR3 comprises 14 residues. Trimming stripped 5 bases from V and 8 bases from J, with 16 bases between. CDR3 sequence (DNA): TGTGCCAGCAGCGCCTCCAATAGCGGTCATGAGCAGTTCTTC. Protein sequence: CASSASNSGHEQFF. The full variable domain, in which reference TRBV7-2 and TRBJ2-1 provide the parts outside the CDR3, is GAGVSQSPSNKVTEKGKDVELRCDPISGHTALYWYRQSLGQGLEFLIYFQGNSAPDKSGLPSDRFSAERTGGSVSTLTIQRTQQEDSAVYLCASSASNSGHEQFFGPGTRLTVL.

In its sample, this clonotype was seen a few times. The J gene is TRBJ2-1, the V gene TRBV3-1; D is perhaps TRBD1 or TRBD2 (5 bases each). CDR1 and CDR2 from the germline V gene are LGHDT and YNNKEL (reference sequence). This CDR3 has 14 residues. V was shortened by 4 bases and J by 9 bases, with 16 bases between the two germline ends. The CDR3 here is CASSLPARGGEQFF. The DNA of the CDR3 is TGTGCCAGCAGCCTCCCGGCGAGGGGCGGTGAGCAGTTCTTC.

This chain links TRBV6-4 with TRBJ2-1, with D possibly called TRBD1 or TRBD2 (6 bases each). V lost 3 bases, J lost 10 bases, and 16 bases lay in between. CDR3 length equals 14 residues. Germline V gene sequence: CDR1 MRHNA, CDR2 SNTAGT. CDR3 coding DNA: TGTGCCAGCAGTGAAGGGGGGCTAGCGACGGAGCAGTTCTTC. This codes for CASSEGGLATEQFF.

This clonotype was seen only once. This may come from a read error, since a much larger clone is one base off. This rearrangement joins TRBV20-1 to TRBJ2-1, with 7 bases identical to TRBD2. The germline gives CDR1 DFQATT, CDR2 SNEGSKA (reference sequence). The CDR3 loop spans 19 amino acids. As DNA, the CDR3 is TGCAGTGCTAGAGATCTCGGCGGGAGCGAACGAAGCTCCCACAATGAGCAGTTCTTC. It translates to CSARDLGGSERSSHNEQFF.